This is a list of T cell receptor beta chains from one sample in a study of post-analysis software for immune sequencing data. In TCRdb, the PCR reads were re-called with MiXCR into one record per CDR3 protein. Found here are hundreds of thousands of distinct CDR3 sequences, approximately 53% of them singletons; the top ten hold roughly 4.4%. Sequenced: blood. These receptors all stem from a girl under 18 with multiple sclerosis. Both conserved end residues are part of each CDR3.

V: TRBV29-1
J: TRBJ1-4
CDR3: CSVGQGANEKLFF

V: TRBV15
J: TRBJ2-1
CDR3: CATRALRGINEQFF

V: TRBV4-2
J: TRBJ2-3
CDR3: CASSQGSGGGTSTDTQYF

V: TRBV13
J: TRBJ2-1
CDR3: CASSFRLAGENEQFF

V: TRBV10-3
J: TRBJ2-1
CDR3: CAIRGGTGNEQFF

V: TRBV7-9
J: TRBJ2-7
CDR3: CASSLQAPGTSSYEQYF

V: TRBV12-3/TRBV12-4
J: TRBJ1-5
CDR3: CASRSGGGSNQPQHF

V: TRBV20-1
J: TRBJ2-7
CDR3: CSASLAGGTYEQYF

V: TRBV7-3
J: TRBJ2-3
CDR3: CASSLTESTDTQYF

V: TRBV4-2
J: TRBJ2-3
CDR3: CASSQRRSITDTQYF

V: TRBV12-3/TRBV12-4
J: TRBJ2-7
CDR3: CASSLGLGASYEQYF

V: TRBV5-1
J: TRBJ2-4
CDR3: CASSPLLTSGGAKNIQYF

V: TRBV4-1
J: TRBJ2-3
CDR3: CASSQRSRDTQYF

V: TRBV5-1
J: TRBJ2-4
CDR3: CASGQGNIQYF